This entry lists 28 T cell receptor beta chains sequenced from one sample in a study of cytomegalovirus exposure and HLA in healthy donors. 60 Vbeta and 13 Jbeta primers were used in PCR. Profiled with immunoSEQ multiplex PCR; TCRdb holds only in-frame clones, not every one. The table lists around 120,000 clones, 55% to 65% of them singletons, with roughly 10% in the top ten. Sequences were obtained from PBMCs. All receptors come from a woman aged 35 to 49 in good health and CMV-seropositive.

The sample holds one count of this clone. The J gene is TRBJ2-7, the V gene TRBV6-5; D gene ambiguous. V was clipped by 7 bases and J by 1 base, with 11 bases between them. The germline CDR1 and CDR2 sequences are MNHEY and SVGAGI. This CDR3 is built from 13 residues. CDR3 loop: CASTHPTSYEQYF. Written as DNA, the CDR3 is TGTGCCAGCACTCATCCGACTTCCTACGAGCAGTACTTC.

This clone was picked up a small number of times. The chain links TRBV4-3 to TRBJ2-6; the D is unclear. Germline CDR1 LGHNA, CDR2 YSLEER. The CDR3 is 16 residues long. V lost 0 bases and J lost 0, with 6 bases in between. Here the CDR3 reads CASSQDRSSGANVLTF. CDR3 DNA: TGCGCCAGCAGCCAAGATCGGAGCTCTGGGGCCAACGTCCTGACTTTC.

The chain's CDR3 is CASSIWTSGYNEQFF. CDR3 DNA: TGTGCCAGTAGTATATGGACTAGCGGGTACAATGAGCAGTTCTTC. This rearrangement joins TRBV19 to TRBJ2-1, with 11 bases that match TRBD2. Germline V gene data show CDR1 as LNHDA and CDR2 as SQIVND (reference sequence). With V trimmed by 2 bases and J by 4 bases, 1 base remained unmatched. The length of the CDR3 is 15 residues.

The chain has TRBV28 and TRBJ2-2; 10 bases line up with TRBD1. Looked up from germline, CDR1 is MDHEN and CDR2 is SYDVKM. The V gene end was trimmed by 8 bases and the J gene end by 6 bases; junction bases not matched to a gene: 9. The CDR3 runs 15 residues. The CDR3 DNA is TGTGCCAGCTACCCCGGGACAGGGGACCCCGGGGAGCTGTTTTTT. Translated, it gives CASYPGTGDPGELFF. The variable domain in full, completed from reference TRBV28 and TRBJ2-2, reads DVKVTQSSRYLVKRTGEKVFLECVQDMDHENMFWYRQDPGLGLRLIYFSYDVKMKEKGDIPEGYSVSREKKERFSLILESASTNQTSMYLCASYPGTGDPGELFFGEGSRLTVL.

The chain links TRBV21-1 to TRBJ2-7; TRBD2 reflects the table's D call only, with no check against the DNA. TRBV21-1 is reported as a pseudogene. This CDR3 is built from 16 residues. CDR3 sequence reads: CASPSDSPTRSYEQYF. Written as DNA, the CDR3 is TGTGCCAGCCCATCGGATTCACCGACTAGGTCCTACGAGCAGTACTTC.

The V and J genes are TRBV28 and TRBJ2-5, with a possible D match to TRBD1 (6 bases). This CDR3 has 14 residues. Per germline, CDR1 MDHEN and CDR2 SYDVKM. V lost 3 bases, J lost 1 base, and 9 bases lay in between. CDR3: CASSLTDSQETQYF. CDR3 bases: TGTGCCAGCAGTTTGACGGACAGCCAAGAGACCCAGTACTTC.

V usage is TRBV11-2 and J usage is TRBJ1-2, with D uncertain. There are 13 residues in the CDR3. V lost 3 bases to trimming and J lost 9 bases, with 14 bases between them. Germline-derived CDR1 and CDR2 are SGHAT and FQNNGV. The CDR3 region is CASSFEGSLSYTF. The CDR3 DNA reads as TGTGCCAGCAGCTTCGAGGGAAGTCTGAGCTACACCTTC.

The chain recombines TRBV27 with TRBJ1-5, with 8 bases fitting TRBD1. J lost 0 bases, V lost 5 bases, and 12 bases had no gene match. Germline V CDR1 and CDR2: MNHEY, SMNVEV (reference sequence). The CDR3 is 18 residues long. The DNA of the CDR3 is TGTGCCAGCAGTCAGCGGACAGGGCGCGCGGATAGCAATCAGCCCCAGCATTTT. Translated: CASSQRTGRADSNQPQHF.

The chain joins TRBV5-6 to TRBJ1-2; D is possibly TRBD1 (5 bases). CDR3 length equals 15 residues. Germline V lookup: CDR1 SGHDT, CDR2 YYEEEE. Trimming took off 2 bases at V and 8 bases at J, with 19 bases between the two ends. Written as DNA, the CDR3 is TGTGCCAGCAGCTTTGGTGAGATCACAGGCCTCGGCTACACCTTC. This sequence encodes CASSFGEITGLGYTF.

The chain is built from TRBV15 and TRBJ2-1; 10 bases agree with TRBD2. There are 16 residues in the CDR3. The V gene end was trimmed by 1 base and the J gene end by 6 bases; junction bases not matched to a gene: 6. In germline, CDR1 is LNHNV, CDR2 YYDKDF (reference sequence). CDR3 protein: CATSRGAGGPLNEQFF. The DNA for the CDR3 is TGTGCCACCAGCAGAGGAGCGGGAGGGCCTCTCAATGAGCAGTTCTTC.

This clone was picked up one time. The chain has TRBV29-1 and TRBJ1-2, with D possibly TRBD1 on 6 matching bases. In germline, CDR1 is SQVTM, CDR2 ANQGSEA. This CDR3 contains 12 residues. The V and J ends lost 5 bases and 8 bases respectively, with 15 bases between them. The CDR3 coding sequence is TGCAGCGTTTTGTCAGGGGCAAGGGGCTACACCTTC. Amino acid sequence: CSVLSGARGYTF.

This clone was counted a few times. The CDR3 DNA is TGTGCCAGCAGTTTATATGGGGGGGACTACGAGCAGTACTTC. It translates to CASSLYGGDYEQYF. The chain has TRBV28 and TRBJ2-7; 7 bases match TRBD2. This CDR3 is 14 amino acids long. Germline V CDR1 and CDR2: MDHEN, SYDVKM. Trimming removed 1 base from V and 3 bases from J; junction bases left unmatched: 3.

The chain links TRBV4-1 to TRBJ2-1; 7 positions match TRBD2. Germline V gene lookup returns CDR1 MGHRA and CDR2 YSYEKL. Germline trimming cut 2 bases from V and 9 bases from J; bases unmatched to any gene: 22. This CDR3 comprises 19 residues. CDR3 coding DNA: TGCGCCAGCAGCCAAAGCAGGACCGGGACTACAGATTTGGGAAGTGAGCAGTTCTTC. This encodes CASSQSRTGTTDLGSEQFF.

The genes are TRBV5-8 and TRBJ2-7; 13 nucleotides agree with TRBD2. CDR1 is SGHTS and CDR2 is YDEGEE in the germline V gene. V was pared by 5 bases and J by 5 bases, with 4 bases of the junction left unmatched. CDR3 size: 14 residues. As DNA, the CDR3 is TGTGCCAGCAGAACTAGCGGGAGGGTCCACGAGCAGTACTTC. It codes for CASRTSGRVHEQYF.

The chain employs TRBV19 and TRBJ1-1; D is perhaps TRBD1 (5 bases). The length of the CDR3 is 13 residues. V gave up 6 bases and J gave up 4 bases, with 12 bases separating them. Germline V CDR1 and CDR2: LNHDA, SQIVND (reference sequence). In DNA, the CDR3 is TGTGCCAGTAGCCCTCGCGGGGGCACTGAAGCTTTCTTT. It translates to CASSPRGGTEAFF.

The chain uses TRBV7-9 and TRBJ2-7; D gene ambiguous. V was shortened by 5 bases and J by 3 bases, with 14 bases between the two germline ends. The CDR3 is 14 residues long. The germline V gene encodes CDR1 SEHNR and CDR2 FQNEAQ (reference sequence). For the CDR3, the DNA is TGTGCCAGCAGCCCCCGCCTTACCAGCTACGAGCAGTACTTC. Its protein product is CASSPRLTSYEQYF.

This clone was seen only a few times. This chain links TRBV12-5 with TRBJ1-5, with unresolved D. Per the germline V gene, CDR1 is LGHNT and CDR2 is FRNRAP. The V gene lost 4 bases and the J gene lost 0 bases, with 4 bases spanning the gap. The length of the CDR3 is 13 residues. This CDR3 reads CASGSYSNQPQHF. In DNA form, the CDR3 reads TGTGCTAGTGGTTCCTATAGCAATCAGCCCCAGCATTTT.

The CDR3 DNA is TGTGCCTGGAGGACTAGCGGTTACAATGAGCAGTTCTTC. It specifies CAWRTSGYNEQFF. The chain links TRBV30 to TRBJ2-1; TRBD2 agrees at 9 bases. With V trimmed by 3 bases and J by 4 bases, 1 base remained unmatched. The V gene's germline CDR1 is GTSNPN and CDR2 SVGIG (reference sequence). CDR3 length equals 13 residues.

This chain connects TRBV5-1 to TRBJ2-1; tentative D call: TRBD2 (6 bases). Trimming took off 4 bases at V and 6 bases at J, with 17 bases between the two ends. This CDR3 region has 15 residues. Germline V CDR1 and CDR2: SGHRS, YFSETQ. CDR3 bases: TGCGCCAGCAGCCCGGAGGCTAGCGAAGGCAATGAGCAGTTCTTC. Translated, it gives CASSPEASEGNEQFF.

The V call is TRBV28, the J call TRBJ2-4; 8 bases match TRBD2. The germline gives CDR1 MDHEN, CDR2 SYDVKM. The CDR3 sequence is 14 residues long. V shed 6 bases and J 8 bases; nucleotides not matched to a gene: 9. CDR3 DNA: TGTGCCAGCAGCTCTCCCCGGGAGGGCCACATTCAGTACTTC. Translated: CASSSPREGHIQYF.

The genes are TRBV11-2 and TRBJ2-5, with D hard to call. The CDR3 length is 15 residues. V lost 3 bases and J 3 bases, leaving 14 bases between the germline ends. Per germline, CDR1 SGHAT and CDR2 FQNNGV. CDR3 nucleotide sequence: TGTGCCAGCAGCTTTAACCCCAGTGTTGAAGAGACCCAGTACTTC. This gives the protein CASSFNPSVEETQYF.

The V call is TRBV7-2, the J call TRBJ1-5, with TRBD1 as a possible D gene (6 bases). Deletions cut 5 bases from V and 1 base from J, with 15 bases between. The CDR3 loop spans 16 amino acids. Germline lookup yields CDR1 SGHTA and CDR2 FQGNSA. CDR3 in amino acids: CASSRRRGESNQPQHF. The DNA of the CDR3 is TGTGCCAGCAGCCGTCGCAGGGGAGAAAGCAATCAGCCCCAGCATTTT.

The chain links TRBV25-1 to TRBJ2-1; D gene uncertain. This CDR3 has 15 amino acids. V dropped 4 bases and J dropped 2 bases, with 12 bases sitting between them. Germline-derived CDR1 and CDR2 are MGHDK and SYGVNS. The CDR3 bases are TGTGCCAGCAGTGGACTTGAAACGACCTACAATGAGCAGTTCTTC. It yields the protein CASSGLETTYNEQFF.

The chain uses TRBV5-6 and TRBJ2-5, with D possibly being TRBD1 (6 bases). Germline V gives CDR1 SGHDT, CDR2 YYEEEE. Trimming stripped 2 bases from V and 0 bases from J, with 14 bases between. The CDR3 totals 16 residues. The CDR3 bases are TGTGCCAGCAGCTTCTCGGACAGAAAATACCAAGAGACCCAGTACTTC. Translating it yields CASSFSDRKYQETQYF.

The chain employs TRBV4-3 and TRBJ2-5; the D gene is possibly TRBD2 (5 bases). Germline lookup yields CDR1 LGHNA and CDR2 YSLEER. Trimming left V 1 base short and J 4 bases short, with 22 bases between. This CDR3 has 18 amino acids. The CDR3 loop reads CASSQGQRRERRGETQYF. CDR3 sequence (DNA): TGCGCCAGCAGCCAAGGCCAGAGACGCGAGCGGAGAGGAGAGACCCAGTACTTC.

The chain employs TRBV19 and TRBJ2-1; TRBD2 matches 9 bases. Germline CDR1 is LNHDA and CDR2 is SQIVND (reference sequence). V was pared by 3 bases and J by 7 bases, with 7 bases of the junction left unmatched. This CDR3 is built from 15 residues. The CDR3 reads CASSIVAGAWNEQFF. The CDR3 DNA is TGTGCCAGTAGTATCGTAGCGGGAGCGTGGAATGAGCAGTTCTTC. The full variable domain, in which reference TRBV19 and TRBJ2-1 provide the parts outside the CDR3, is DGGITQSPKYLFRKEGQNVTLSCEQNLNHDAMYWYRQDPGQGLRLIYYSQIVNDFQKGDIAEGYSVSREKKESFPLTVTSAQKNPTAFYLCASSIVAGAWNEQFFGPGTRLTVL.

The CDR3 is CASSQYRTEAFF. CDR3 nucleotides: TGTGCCAGCAGCCAATATCGCACTGAAGCTTTCTTT. The gene calls are TRBV14 and TRBJ1-1; no clear D. The CDR3 is 12 amino acids. Germline V gives CDR1 SGHDN, CDR2 FVKESK. Between the trimmed V and J ends, which lost 2 bases and 4 bases, there was a span of 5 bases.

This clone has just a few counts. The chain has TRBV4-2 and TRBJ2-5; D is perhaps TRBD2 (6 bases). Germline values: CDR1 LGHNA, CDR2 YNFKEQ. This CDR3 has 15 amino acids. The germline V and J ends were trimmed by 1 base and 14 bases, with 23 bases remaining between them. The CDR3 reads CASSQADPIGGIRYF. Here the CDR3 DNA reads TGTGCCAGCAGCCAAGCGGACCCAATTGGGGGGATACGATACTTC.